The present entry profiles one T cell receptor (beta chain) with its context. Per the original data handling: Amplification with reference gene primers provided the estimates of nucleated cell counts. Only in-frame clones appear in the TCRdb table, and some are missing; sequencing was by immunoSEQ multiplex PCR. That table is the source of V, J and clone size, and D and trimming were worked out from the DNA. The table includes about 160,000 clones, roughly 71% detected once. The data belong to a study of blood T cell repertoires in COVID-19. Overall study context: In each case, the material was cDNA or gDNA derived from T cells, B-cell-depleted T cells, or PBMCs.

J gave up 3 bases and V 2 bases, and 8 bases lay outside the gene matches. CDR3 length equals 16 residues. Germline CDR1 SQVTM, CDR2 ANQGSEA. The clonotype was recovered from a woman at least 80 years old with acute or convalescent COVID-19. The sequencing sample was made of peripheral blood. The rearrangement uses TRBV29-1 and TRBJ2-1; 9 bases agree with TRBD1. The CDR3 is CSVESLRDRVYNEQFF. For the CDR3, the DNA is TGCAGCGTTGAATCTCTACGGGACAGGGTCTACAATGAGCAGTTCTTC.